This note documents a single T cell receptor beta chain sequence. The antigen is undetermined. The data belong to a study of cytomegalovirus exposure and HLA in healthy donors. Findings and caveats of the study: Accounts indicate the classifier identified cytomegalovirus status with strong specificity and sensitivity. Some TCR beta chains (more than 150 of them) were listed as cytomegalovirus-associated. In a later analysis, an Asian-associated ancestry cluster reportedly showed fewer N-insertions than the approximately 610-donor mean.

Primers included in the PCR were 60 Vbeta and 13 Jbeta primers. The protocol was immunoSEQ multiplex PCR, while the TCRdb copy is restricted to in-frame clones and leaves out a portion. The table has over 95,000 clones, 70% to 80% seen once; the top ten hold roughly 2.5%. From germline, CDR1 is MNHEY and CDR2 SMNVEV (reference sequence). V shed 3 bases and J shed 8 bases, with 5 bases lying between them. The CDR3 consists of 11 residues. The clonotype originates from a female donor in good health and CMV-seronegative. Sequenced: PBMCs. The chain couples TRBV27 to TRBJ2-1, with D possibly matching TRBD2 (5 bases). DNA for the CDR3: TGTGCCAGCAGTTTGGGAGATGAGCAGTTCTTC. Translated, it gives CASSLGDEQFF.